Below are 7 T cell receptor beta chains sequenced from a single sample in a study of cytomegalovirus exposure and HLA in healthy donors. Repertoires were generated with immunoSEQ multiplex PCR, while TCRdb's copy carries only in-frame clones and drops some. The sample holds 210,000 or so clones, around 90% seen once. Sequencing input: PBMCs. The receptors derive from a woman between 18 and 29 years old in good health and CMV-seronegative.

The chain recombines TRBV14 with TRBJ2-1; tentative D call: TRBD2 (5 bases). From germline, CDR1 is SGHDN and CDR2 FVKESK. V was pared by 1 base and J by 8 bases, with 12 bases between. The CDR3 has 14 amino acids. The CDR3 loop reads CASSQVGVYDEQFF. The CDR3 coding sequence is TGTGCCAGCAGCCAAGTCGGGGTTTACGATGAGCAGTTCTTC.

The rearrangement joins TRBV6-1 to TRBJ1-2; a possible D gene is TRBD1 (6 bases). This CDR3 has 14 amino acids. Trimming took 2 bases from V and 6 from J, leaving 13 bases between them. CDR1 MNHNS and CDR2 SASEGT come from the germline V gene. The CDR3 is CASSERQARDGYTF. CDR3 in DNA: TGTGCCAGCAGTGAACGACAGGCTCGGGATGGCTACACCTTC.

This clone was seen a single time. The chain carries TRBV11-2 and TRBJ2-1, with 9 bases aligning to TRBD2. The CDR3 sequence is 16 residues long. The V gene's germline CDR1 is SGHAT and CDR2 FQNNGV. J gave up 8 bases and V 2 bases, and 10 bases lay outside the gene matches. CDR3 amino acids: CASSLKGLAGGDEQFF. In DNA form, the CDR3 reads TGTGCCAGCAGCTTAAAGGGACTAGCAGGAGGCGATGAGCAGTTCTTC.

In this sample, this clone turned up a few times. The chain employs TRBV28 and TRBJ2-2; perhaps TRBD1 as D (5 bases). V was shortened by 5 bases and J by 5 bases, with 15 bases between the two germline ends. This CDR3 has 15 amino acids. CDR1 is MDHEN and CDR2 is SYDVKM in the germline V gene. CDR3 in amino acids: CASSPPIQGTGELFF. CDR3 DNA sequence: TGTGCCAGCAGTCCCCCGATCCAGGGAACCGGGGAGCTGTTTTTT.

This clone was seen a handful of times. This sequence joins TRBV10-1 and TRBJ2-2, with TRBD2 identical over 7 bases. This CDR3 contains 15 residues. Germline trimming cut 2 bases from V and 1 base from J; bases unmatched to any gene: 1. Germline CDR1 is WNHNN and CDR2 is SYGVQD (reference sequence). The CDR3 here is CASSESGKNTGELFF. The CDR3 bases are TGCGCCAGCAGTGAGAGCGGGAAGAACACCGGGGAGCTGTTTTTT.

This chain links TRBV5-4 with TRBJ1-2; 7 bases are a match to TRBD1. The CDR3 totals 13 residues. Germline CDR1 SGHNT, CDR2 YYREEE (reference sequence). The ends lost 4 bases at V and 2 bases at J; junction bases unmatched: 2. CDR3 DNA sequence: TGTGCCAGCAGCGCGACAGGGAACTATGGCTACACCTTC. This codes for CASSATGNYGYTF.

This clone has only one observation. The chain is built from TRBV4-2 and TRBJ1-2; D gene unclear. The CDR3 length is 14 residues. Looked up from germline, CDR1 is LGHNA and CDR2 is YNFKEQ. The germline V and J ends were trimmed by 4 bases and 0 bases, with 9 bases remaining between them. CDR3 in DNA: TGTGCCAGCAGCCCAGGAATAGCTAACTATGGCTACACCTTC. Its protein product is CASSPGIANYGYTF.